This T cell receptor (beta chain) came from a study of shared clonotypes between healthy human individuals (dated by TCRdb to between 2020 and 2021). Background on the whole study: The cohort included three men and a couple of women between 18 and 49 years of age. Per donor, three plates each were used for CD4 naive and CD4 memory, two for CD8 naive, and one for CD8 memory. The study deeply sequenced blood TCR repertoires of five healthy adults to estimate repertoire size and the extent of clonotype sharing between individuals. Different laboratories and diverse techniques were used to prepare libraries and sequence TCR repertoires, to increase sequencing depth and limit assay-specific biases. Each donor's leukapheresis produced roughly between about 0.9 and 9.5 billion PBMCs. Findings and caveats that apply to the study as a whole: Based on pairwise subsampling, the degree of clonotype sharing among donors was expected to be affected by sequencing depth. Incomplete sequencing was indicated by rarefaction of sorted-subset datasets, despite the large sequencing depth. Compared with non-shared clonotypes, clonotypes shared by all four sorted-subset donors had higher generation probabilities. Larger estimated clonotype richness was generally found for naive subsets than for memory subsets. Only blood was sampled, and tissue TCR repertoires likely differ from those in blood. Around 5.4% of naive CD4, roughly 3.6% of naive CD8, roughly 2.5% of memory CD4, and 0.4% of memory CD8 clonotypes were shared across several donors. The genetic and exposure-history diversity represented was limited by the small number of donors.

This clone was seen repeatedly, ten times or more. Its binding antigen is unknown. No much larger clonotype is one base removed from it; base qualities were not supplied. TCR CDR3 regions were amplified from genomic DNA by multiplex PCR using the deep immunoSEQ assay. For each cell subset, the extracted genomic DNA was distributed evenly across all wells of several immunoSEQ 96-well plates, and each plate served as one replicate. Each replicate PCR for sorted subsets received 150 to 250 ng genomic DNA, equal to about 30,000 T cell genomes. The purified libraries were quantified using a Qubit 3.0 fluorometer, sized with a Bioanalyzer 2100, and then quantified again using the KAPA Library Quantification kit. Each immunoSEQ 96-well plate was sequenced on its own single-read 150-cycle Illumina NextSeq 550 flow cell. The study's processing was this. Because only junctional sequences without quality scores were contained in the immunoSEQ output, filtering matching that applied to full-length reads could not be performed. Sequences were annotated with PyIR, a Python wrapper for IgBLAST v1.9, and V/J genes and CDR3 were assigned using IMGT germline references. Reads were filtered out if the reads had weak V/J assignments (E-value above 1e-6), no CDR3, stop codons, out-of-frame junctions, or ambiguous translated residues. V3J clonotypes were defined by identical inferred V gene, J gene, and CDR3 amino acid sequence. The percentage overlap between two repertoires was calculated by dividing the number of shared unique clonotypes by the size of the smaller repertoire. Richness of each repertoire was evaluated using RTK rarefaction, the Chao1 estimator, and Recon v2.1 estimates of unobserved clonotypes. Generation probabilities for all TCRbeta clonotypes obtained by the gDNA method from a handful of donors were computed using OLGA. Imported from immuneACCESS, the table was reduced by TCRdb to in-frame sequences with V and J called. These copies leave out some clones; in studies compared against another copy, an unresolved V gene accounts for under half, and the cause of the remainder is not known. Clonal size and the V and J genes are those of that table, whereas D and trimming came from the DNA. This sample lists about 1.1 million clones; 70% to 80% were detected once. 0.89% of the sample lies in the top ten.

The CDR3 starts with the cysteine, ends with the phenylalanine, and has 14 residues. The DNA shown is the 42-base CDR3, in frame from base 1. V lost 4 bases and J lost 4 bases, and the count of bases not matched to a germline gene is 7. Per the germline V gene, SGHRS is the CDR1 and YFSETQ is the CDR2. Donors were healthy HIV-negative adults with no recently reported acute infections or vaccinations. Every donor was a Caucasian adult residing in Nashville, Tennessee, USA. Magnetic negative selection was used to enrich CD4+ T cells, after which naive cells were positively selected on CD45RA and the negative fraction became the memory subset. After blood collection by leukapheresis, PBMCs were isolated using Ficoll-Histopaque density gradient centrifugation and then cryopreserved in the vapor phase of liquid nitrogen. Analytical flow cytometry was used to check the purity and quantity of each magnetically sorted T cell population. Each sorted fraction had its genomic DNA isolated and then quantified by UV absorbance on a Nanodrop 2000c.

This receptor was identified in a man aged 18 to 30 in good health. Some clones in this sample may be carry-over from other donors' samples. Sequenced: memory CD4+ T cells from PBMCs. The cell subset or site label, read with the paper, signifies: CD45RA-negative fraction. The rearrangement joined TRBV5-1 to TRBJ2-7; a stretch of 8 junction bases matches TRBD1. The DNA is as follows: TGCGCCAGCAGCCTCAGGGGGCTAGGGTACGAGCAGTACTTC. It specifies CASSLRGLGYEQYF.